The 10 T cell receptor beta chains below all came from one sample that was sequenced in a study of blood T cells in healthy people across ages. Next came a second PCR, run for roughly 7 to 12 cycles, which used a sample-barcoded 5' primer along with a J-beta primer mix. MiXCR was run by TCRdb on the 5' RACE reads, yielding one entry per CDR3 protein. Of approximately 1,700,000 distinct CDR3 sequences in the sample, around 42% are singletons; the top ten hold more than 20%. The sample taken for sequencing was blood. The receptors here all came from a human donor in good health.

About this clonotype itself: This sequence may be a read error, since a much larger clone differs from it by one base. The rearrangement joins TRBV4-3 to TRBJ2-3; TRBD1 matches at 11 bases. In germline, CDR1 is LGHNA, CDR2 YSLEER. This CDR3 has 16 amino acids. The ends lost 0 bases at V and 5 bases at J; junction bases unmatched: 4. Here the CDR3 DNA reads TGCGCCAGCAGCCAAGATATGGGACAGGGGGTAGATACGCAGTATTTT. The encoded protein is CASSQDMGQGVDTQYF.

This clonotype has only a few counts. The J gene is TRBJ2-5, the V gene TRBV12-3 or TRBV12-4, with a weak D call TRBD2 (5 bases). This CDR3 contains 16 residues. The V and J ends lost 6 bases and 1 base respectively, with 18 bases between them. The CDR3 DNA reads as TGTGCCAGCAGCCTGACTATGGAGCTGCTCCAAGAGACCCAGTACTTC. Translated, it gives CASSLTMELLQETQYF.

This clonotype was recorded a few times. This chain joins TRBV2 and TRBJ1-1; D ambiguous. The CDR3 is 13 residues long. Germline V gene lookup returns CDR1 SNHLY and CDR2 FYNNEI. V was trimmed by 4 bases and J by 3 bases, leaving 9 bases between them. CDR3 residues: CASSVDTDTEAFF. The CDR3 DNA reads as TGTGCCAGCAGTGTAGACACGGACACTGAAGCTTTCTTT.

The table lists this clonotype with a few counts. The chain recombines TRBV11-3 with TRBJ2-5; D might be TRBD2 (5 bases). Gene TRBJ2-7 matches the end of the DNA better, so the J call may be wrong. The CDR3 runs to 14 residues. In germline, CDR1 is SGHNT, CDR2 YENEEA. This chain's CDR3 is CASSPIRGTDEQYF. The DNA of the CDR3 is TGTGCCAGCAGCCCGATCCGGGGAACTGACGAGCAGTACTTC.

Regarding this clonotype: Germline and junction disagree at one end, which may indicate a read error. The chain joins TRBV28 to TRBJ2-3; 7 nucleotides line up with TRBD2. CDR1 and CDR2 (germline): MDHEN, SYDVKM. The CDR3 has 16 residues. For the CDR3, the DNA is TGTGCCAGCAGTTCTCTATTCGGGGGGAGCACAGATGCGCAGTATTTT. This encodes CASSSLFGGSTDAQYF.

With respect to this clonotype: At one boundary the junction diverges from the germline segment, which might be a read error. This chain connects TRBV12-3 or TRBV12-4 to TRBJ2-3; D is undetermined. The CDR3 is 13 residues long. Written as DNA, the CDR3 is TGTGCCAGCAGCAGCCTGGGCACAGATGCGCAGTATTTT. It yields the protein CASSSLGTDAQYF.

V and J are TRBV29-1 and TRBJ1-2; 9 positions agree with TRBD1. The CDR3 covers 12 residues. The germline CDR1 and CDR2 sequences are SQVTM and ANQGSEA. V lost 5 bases, J lost 3 bases, and 1 base stayed unmatched. This CDR3 reads CSVRDRDYGYTF. In nucleotides, the CDR3 is TGCAGCGTTCGGGACAGGGACTATGGCTACACCTTC.

In this sample, this clonotype turned up many times. The rearrangement joins TRBV6-6 to TRBJ1-6; the D is unclear. The CDR3 length is 12 residues. V was shortened by 7 bases and J by 4 bases, with 5 bases between the two germline ends. From germline, CDR1 is MNHNY and CDR2 SVGAGI (reference sequence). CDR3 residues: CASTLYNSPLHF. The CDR3 region has the DNA TGTGCCAGCACCCTTTATAATTCACCCCTCCACTTT.

The chain employs TRBV12-3 or TRBV12-4 and TRBJ2-4; the match to TRBD2 covers 11 bases. The CDR3 has 17 residues. Unmatched junction bases numbered 18, after V lost 4 bases and J lost 13 bases. As DNA, the CDR3 is TGTGCCAGCAGTTCCCCACTAATAGCGGGGGGGTACAATGAGCAGTACTTC. Amino acids: CASSSPLIAGGYNEQYF.

This clonotype was observed a handful of times. The CDR3 region is CSANRGLSYEQYF. DNA for the CDR3: TGCAGTGCCAACAGGGGATTGTCCTACGAGCAGTACTTC. The genes are TRBV20-1 and TRBJ2-7; 7 bases align to TRBD1. The CDR3 sequence is 13 residues long. Looked up from germline, CDR1 is DFQATT and CDR2 is SNEGSKA (reference sequence). After removal of 6 bases from V and 1 base from J, the junction contained 6 bases not matched to a gene.